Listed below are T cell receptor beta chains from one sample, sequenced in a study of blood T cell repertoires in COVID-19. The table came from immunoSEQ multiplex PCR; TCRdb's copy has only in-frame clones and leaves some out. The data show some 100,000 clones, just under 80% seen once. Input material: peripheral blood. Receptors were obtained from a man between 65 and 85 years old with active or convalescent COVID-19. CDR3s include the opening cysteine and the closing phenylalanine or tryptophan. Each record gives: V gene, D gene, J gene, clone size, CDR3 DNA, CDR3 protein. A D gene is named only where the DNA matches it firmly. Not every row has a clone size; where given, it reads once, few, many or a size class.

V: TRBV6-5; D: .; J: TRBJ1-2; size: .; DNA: TGTGCCAGCAGCCCCGCGGCTAGGAGTATTGGCTACACCTTC; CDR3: CASSPAARSIGYTF
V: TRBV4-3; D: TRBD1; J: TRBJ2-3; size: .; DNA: TGCGCCAGCAGCAGGGACAGATTCTTTCAGTATTTT; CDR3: CASSRDRFFQYF
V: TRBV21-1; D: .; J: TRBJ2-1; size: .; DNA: TGTGCCAGCAGCAAACCCCTAGCGGGAGTTGGGGATGAGCAGTTCTTC; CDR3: CASSKPLAGVGDEQFF
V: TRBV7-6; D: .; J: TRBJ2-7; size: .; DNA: TGTGCCAGCAGCGAGACTAGTTTCGAGCAGTACTTC; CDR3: CASSETSFEQYF
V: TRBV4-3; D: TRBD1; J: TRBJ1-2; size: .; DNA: TGCGCCAGCAGCCAAGATCAGGGGGTTATAAACTATGGCTACACCTTC; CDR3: CASSQDQGVINYGYTF
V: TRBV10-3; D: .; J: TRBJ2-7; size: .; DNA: TGTGCCATCAGTCCCCAAACCTACGAGCAGTACTTC; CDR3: CAISPQTYEQYF
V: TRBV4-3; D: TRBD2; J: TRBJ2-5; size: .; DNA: TGCGCCAGCAGCCAAGACGGCGGGAGGGATGAGACCCAGTACTTC; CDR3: CASSQDGGRDETQYF
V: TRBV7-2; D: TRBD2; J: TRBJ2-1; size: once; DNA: TGTGCCAGCAGCCAACTAGCGGGAGTGGTCTATGAGCAGTTCTTC; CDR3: CASSQLAGVVYEQFF
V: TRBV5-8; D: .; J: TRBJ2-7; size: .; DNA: TGTGCCAGCAGCTTGCCCCGGTCCCGCTCCCACTACGAGCAGTACTTC; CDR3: CASSLPRSRSHYEQYF
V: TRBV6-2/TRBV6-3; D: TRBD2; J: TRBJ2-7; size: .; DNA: TGTGCCAGCAGCCCAGGGATAGCGGGGGGCCACAAGGATTACGAGCAGTACTTC; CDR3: CASSPGIAGGHKDYEQYF
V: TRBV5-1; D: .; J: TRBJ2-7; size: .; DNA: TGCGCCAGCAGCTTTCTGGAGCGAGGGTCCCACGAGCAGTACTTC; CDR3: CASSFLERGSHEQYF
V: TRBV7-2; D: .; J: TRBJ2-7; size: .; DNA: TGTGCCAGCAGCTCCGTAAGGAGCTACGAGCAGTACTTC; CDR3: CASSSVRSYEQYF
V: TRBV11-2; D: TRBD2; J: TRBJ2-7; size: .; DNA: TGTGCCAGCAGCTTAGGGAGGCGGGAGGTGCCCTACGAGCAGTACTTC; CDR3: CASSLGRREVPYEQYF
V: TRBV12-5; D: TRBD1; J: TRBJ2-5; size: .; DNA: TGTGCTAGTGGTTTGGTGTTCGGACAGGGTGAAGAGACCCAGTACTTC; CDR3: CASGLVFGQGEETQYF
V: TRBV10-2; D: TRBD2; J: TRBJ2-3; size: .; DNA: TGCGCCAGCGCGGCACTAGCGGTAATGGATACGCAGTATTTT; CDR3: CASAALAVMDTQYF
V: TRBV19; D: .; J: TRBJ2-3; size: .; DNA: TGTGCCAGTAGTCCCCGGTATGGCACAGATACGCAGTATTTT; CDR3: CASSPRYGTDTQYF
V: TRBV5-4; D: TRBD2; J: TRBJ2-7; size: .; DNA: TGTGCCAGCAGCTTGAGAACTAGCGGGACCTACGAGCAGTACTTC; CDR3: CASSLRTSGTYEQYF
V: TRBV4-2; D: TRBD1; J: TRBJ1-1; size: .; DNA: TGTGCCAGCAGCCCGCAGGGGGTTGAAGCTTTCTTT; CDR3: CASSPQGVEAFF
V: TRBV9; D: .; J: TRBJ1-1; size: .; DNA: TGTGCCAGCAGCGGTGGGACTCTGGGGGACACTGAAGCTTTCTTT; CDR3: CASSGGTLGDTEAFF
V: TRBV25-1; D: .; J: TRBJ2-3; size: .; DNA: TGTGCCAGCAGTGGGCACCTCACAGATACGCAGTATTTT; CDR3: CASSGHLTDTQYF
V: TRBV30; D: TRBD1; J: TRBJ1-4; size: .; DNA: TGTGCCTCGCGGACAGGTTTTGCCTGGATCTCTGAAAAACTGTTTTTT; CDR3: CASRTGFAWISEKLFF
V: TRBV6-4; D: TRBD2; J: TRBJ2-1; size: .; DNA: TGTGCCAGCAGTGCGTATCTAGCGGGAGATAAGAATGAGCAGTTCTTC; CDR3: CASSAYLAGDKNEQFF
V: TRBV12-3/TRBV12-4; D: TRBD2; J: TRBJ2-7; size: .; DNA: TGTGCCAGCAGTCCCCGCGGGGGGTACGAGCAGTACTTC; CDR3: CASSPRGGYEQYF
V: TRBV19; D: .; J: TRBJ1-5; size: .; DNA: TGTGCCAGTAGTAATGTGGCAGGGGTTCAGCCCCAGCATTTT; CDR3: CASSNVAGVQPQHF
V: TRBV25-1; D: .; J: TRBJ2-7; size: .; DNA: TGTGCCAGCAGCGGGACTGACCCCTACGAGCAGTACTTC; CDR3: CASSGTDPYEQYF
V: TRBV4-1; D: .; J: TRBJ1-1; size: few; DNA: TGCGCCAGCAGCCAAGCGTGGCAGTCGAACACTGAAGCTTTCTTT; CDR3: CASSQAWQSNTEAFF
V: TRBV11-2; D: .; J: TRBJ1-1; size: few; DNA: TGTGCCAGCAGCTTAAGTCCGGGGGGGGCCACTGAAGCTTTCTTT; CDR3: CASSLSPGGATEAFF
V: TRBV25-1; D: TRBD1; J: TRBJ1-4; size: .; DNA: TGTGCCAGTACGACAGGGGGCAAGAGCGGGAAACTGTTTTTT; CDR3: CASTTGGKSGKLFF
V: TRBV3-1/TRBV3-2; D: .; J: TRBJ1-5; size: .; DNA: TGTGCCAGCAGCCAAGATGGAGGGAATCAGCCCCAGCATTTT; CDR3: CASSQDGGNQPQHF
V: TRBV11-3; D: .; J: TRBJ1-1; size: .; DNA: TGTGCCAGCAGCTTAGATCGGAACACTGAAGCTTTCTTT; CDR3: CASSLDRNTEAFF
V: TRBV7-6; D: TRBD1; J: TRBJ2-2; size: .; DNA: TGTGCCAGCAGCTTCCTGGGGACAGGAAAACTTGCCGGGGAGCTGTTTTTT; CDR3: CASSFLGTGKLAGELFF
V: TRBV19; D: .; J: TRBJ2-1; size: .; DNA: TGTGCCAGTAGTATGGGACTGCTCTCCTACAATGAGCAGTTCTTC; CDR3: CASSMGLLSYNEQFF
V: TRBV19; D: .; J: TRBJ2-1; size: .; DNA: TGTGCCAGTAGCATAATACAGGGAAAGTACAATGAGCAGTTCTTC; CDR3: CASSIIQGKYNEQFF
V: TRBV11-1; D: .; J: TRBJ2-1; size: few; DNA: TGTGCCAGCACCGCGACATGGGCAAATGAGCAGTTCTTC; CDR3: CASTATWANEQFF
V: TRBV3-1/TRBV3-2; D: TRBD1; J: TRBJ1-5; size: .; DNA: TGTGCCAGCAGCCAAACTCTTGACAGGGATAGCAATCAGCCCCAGCATTTT; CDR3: CASSQTLDRDSNQPQHF
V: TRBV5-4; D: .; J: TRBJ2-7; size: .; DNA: TGTGCCAGCAGCTTGGGAGGCGCGACCCCCCCCTACGAGCAGTACTTC; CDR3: CASSLGGATPPYEQYF
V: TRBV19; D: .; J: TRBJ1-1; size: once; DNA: TGTGCCAGTAGTATTCAGGGTAAGAACACTGAAGCTTTCTTT; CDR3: CASSIQGKNTEAFF
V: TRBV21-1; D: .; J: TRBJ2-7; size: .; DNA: TGTGCCAGCAGCAAAGGGAGGGTCTACGAGCAGTACTTC; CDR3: CASSKGRVYEQYF
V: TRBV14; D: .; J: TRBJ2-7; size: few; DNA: TGTGCCAGCAGCCAAGTGGGAGCCTCCTACGAGCAGTACTTC; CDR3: CASSQVGASYEQYF
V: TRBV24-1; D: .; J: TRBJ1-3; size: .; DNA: TGTGCCACCTTCCTTGGGGCCGGAAACACCATATATTTT; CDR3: CATFLGAGNTIYF
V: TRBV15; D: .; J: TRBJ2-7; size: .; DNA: TGTGCCACCAGCAGAGCCAAGGAGGGGGCCTCGTACGAGCAGTACTTC; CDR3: CATSRAKEGASYEQYF
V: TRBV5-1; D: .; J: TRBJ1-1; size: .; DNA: TGCGCCAGCAGCGTTGTCCAGGGTGCGACTTTCTTT; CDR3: CASSVVQGATFF
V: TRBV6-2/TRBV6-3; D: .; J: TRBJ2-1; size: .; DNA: TGTGCCAGCAGTTACCCCCAATCCTACAATGAGCAGTTCTTC; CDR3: CASSYPQSYNEQFF
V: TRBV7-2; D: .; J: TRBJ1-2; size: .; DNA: TGTGCCAGCAGCTTAGATCTAAGGCGGGGCCCGAGAGGTGGCTACACCTTC; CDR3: CASSLDLRRGPRGGYTF
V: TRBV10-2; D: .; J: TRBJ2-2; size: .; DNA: TGCGCCAGCAGGCAGACAGGGAACACCGGGGAGCTGTTTTTT; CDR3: CASRQTGNTGELFF
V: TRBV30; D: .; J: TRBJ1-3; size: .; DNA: TGTGCCTGGAGTGTCGGCCGTCCTGAGGACACCATATATTTT; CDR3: CAWSVGRPEDTIYF
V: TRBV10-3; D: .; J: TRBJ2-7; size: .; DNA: TGTGCCATCAGTTTACAGGGACCCTACGAGCAGTACTTC; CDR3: CAISLQGPYEQYF
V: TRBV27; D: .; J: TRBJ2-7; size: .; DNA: TGTGCCAGCAGACATGCGGGCGGGACGAGCTCCTACGAGCAGTACTTC; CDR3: CASRHAGGTSSYEQYF
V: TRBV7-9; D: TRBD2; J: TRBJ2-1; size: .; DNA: TGTGCCAGCAGCCCCCGACTAGCGTACGGGAATGAGCAGTTCTTC; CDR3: CASSPRLAYGNEQFF
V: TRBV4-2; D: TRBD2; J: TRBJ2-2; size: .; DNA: TGTGCCAGCAGCCAAGGGGCCGGGACTAGCACCGGGGAGCTGTTTTTT; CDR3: CASSQGAGTSTGELFF
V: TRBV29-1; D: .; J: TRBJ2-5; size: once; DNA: TGCAGCGTTGCTAAAACTCAATCGCAAGAGACCCAGTACTTC; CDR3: CSVAKTQSQETQYF